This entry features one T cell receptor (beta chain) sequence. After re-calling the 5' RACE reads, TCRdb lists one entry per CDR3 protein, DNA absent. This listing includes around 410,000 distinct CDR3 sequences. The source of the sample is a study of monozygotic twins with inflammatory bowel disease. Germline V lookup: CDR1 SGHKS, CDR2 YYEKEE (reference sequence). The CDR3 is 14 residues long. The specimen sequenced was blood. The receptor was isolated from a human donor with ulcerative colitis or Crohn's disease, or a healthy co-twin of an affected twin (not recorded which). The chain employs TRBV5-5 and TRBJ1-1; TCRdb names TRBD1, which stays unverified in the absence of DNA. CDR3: CASSLAGTGSIAFF.